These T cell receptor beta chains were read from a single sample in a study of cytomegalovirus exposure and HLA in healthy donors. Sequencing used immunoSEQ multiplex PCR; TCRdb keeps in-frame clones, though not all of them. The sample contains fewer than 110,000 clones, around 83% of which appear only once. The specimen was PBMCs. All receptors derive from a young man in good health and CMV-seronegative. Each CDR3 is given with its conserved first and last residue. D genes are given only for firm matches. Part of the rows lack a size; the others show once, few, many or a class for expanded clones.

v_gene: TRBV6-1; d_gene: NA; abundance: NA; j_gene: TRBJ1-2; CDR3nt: TGTGCCAGCAGTGATGGGGGCAGTAACTATGGCTACACCTTC; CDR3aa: CASSDGGSNYGYTF
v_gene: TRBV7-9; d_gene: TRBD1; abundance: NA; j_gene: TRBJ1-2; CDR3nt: TGTGCCAGCAGCTCACAGGGGGCGAATGGCTACACCTTC; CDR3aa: CASSSQGANGYTF
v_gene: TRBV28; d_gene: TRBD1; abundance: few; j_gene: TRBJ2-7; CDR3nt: TGTGCCAGCAGTTCGGGACAGGGGGCAAGCGAGCAGTACTTC; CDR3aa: CASSSGQGASEQYF
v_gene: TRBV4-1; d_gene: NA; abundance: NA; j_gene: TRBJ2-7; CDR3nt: TGCGCCAGCAGCCCCCGGGAGCAAGCCTACGAGCAGTACTTC; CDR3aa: CASSPREQAYEQYF
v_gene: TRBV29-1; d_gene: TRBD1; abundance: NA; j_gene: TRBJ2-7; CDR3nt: TGCAGCGTTGAAGGGACAGGGGGTGTCGACGAGCAGTACTTC; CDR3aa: CSVEGTGGVDEQYF
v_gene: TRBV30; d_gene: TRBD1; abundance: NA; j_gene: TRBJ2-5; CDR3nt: TGTGCCTGGAGTGTACGGACAGGGGTCGTGGAGACCCAGTACTTC; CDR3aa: CAWSVRTGVVETQYF
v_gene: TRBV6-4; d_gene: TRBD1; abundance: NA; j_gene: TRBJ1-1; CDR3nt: TGTGCCAGCAGTGACCACAGGGGTAGCACTGAAGCTTTCTTT; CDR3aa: CASSDHRGSTEAFF
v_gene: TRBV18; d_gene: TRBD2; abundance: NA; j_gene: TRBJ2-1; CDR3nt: TGTGCCAGCTCACGCCTAGCGGGCTCCAATGAGCAGTTCTTC; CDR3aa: CASSRLAGSNEQFF
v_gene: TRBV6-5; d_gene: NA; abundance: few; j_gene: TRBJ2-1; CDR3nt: TGTGCCAGCAGTTATGGAGCGGGTGAGCAGTTCTTC; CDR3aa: CASSYGAGEQFF
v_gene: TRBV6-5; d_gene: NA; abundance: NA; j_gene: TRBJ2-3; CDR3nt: TGTGCCAGCAGGACCCTCCCATGGGGGGCAGATACGCAGTATTTT; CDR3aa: CASRTLPWGADTQYF
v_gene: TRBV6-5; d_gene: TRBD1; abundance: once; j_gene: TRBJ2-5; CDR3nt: TGTGCCAGCAGTTGGGGACAGCCGCCCGAGACCCAGTACTTC; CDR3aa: CASSWGQPPETQYF
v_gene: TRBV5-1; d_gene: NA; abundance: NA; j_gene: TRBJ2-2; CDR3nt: TGCGCCAGCAGCTTGCTTTTACAGGAGAACACCGGGGAGCTGTTTTTT; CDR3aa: CASSLLLQENTGELFF
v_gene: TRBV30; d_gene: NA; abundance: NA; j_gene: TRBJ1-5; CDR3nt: TGTGCCTGGAGTCAGGGTCTTCTCCAGCCCCAGCATTTT; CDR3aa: CAWSQGLLQPQHF
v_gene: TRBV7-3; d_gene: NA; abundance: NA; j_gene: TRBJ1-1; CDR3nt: TGTGCCAGCAGCTTAAGTCCCCGGGGGGGGCTTAACACTGAAGCTTTCTTT; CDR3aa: CASSLSPRGGLNTEAFF
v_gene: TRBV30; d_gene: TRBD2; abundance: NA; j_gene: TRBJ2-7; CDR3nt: TGTGCCTGGAGCCTCGGGACTAGCGGGAGTTACGAGCAGTACTTC; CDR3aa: CAWSLGTSGSYEQYF
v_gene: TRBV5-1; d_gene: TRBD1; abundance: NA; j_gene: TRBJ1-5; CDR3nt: TGCGCCAGCAGCTTGGATGGGACAGGGGTTAGCAATCAGCCCCAGCATTTT; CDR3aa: CASSLDGTGVSNQPQHF
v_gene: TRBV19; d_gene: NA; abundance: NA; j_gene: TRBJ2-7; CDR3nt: TGTGCCAGTAGTGGCCGAGGGCAGACCTACGAGCAGTACTTC; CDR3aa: CASSGRGQTYEQYF